This T cell receptor (beta chain) was profiled in a study of identical twins. In the case of this clonotype: No conserved phenylalanine or tryptophan is present at the end of the CDR3, so a read error is the likely explanation.

TCRdb fed the 5' RACE reads into MiXCR, producing one record per CDR3 protein. The sample holds 690,000 or so distinct CDR3 sequences, 8.5% to 9.5% seen once. Trimming stripped 3 bases from V and 2 bases from J, with 12 bases between. In germline, CDR1 is SGDLS, CDR2 YYNGEE. The CDR3 covers 15 residues. These same data were also listed under a study on yellow fever vaccine responses in identical twins.

This receptor was taken from a woman under 30 in good health. The sequenced sample consisted of PBMCs. The gene calls are TRBV9 and TRBJ1-5; the D is unclear. CDR3 in amino acids: CASSAAGSRNQPQHL. In DNA form, the CDR3 reads TGTGCCAGCAGCGCCGCCGGCTCCCGCAATCAGCCCCAGCATTTA.